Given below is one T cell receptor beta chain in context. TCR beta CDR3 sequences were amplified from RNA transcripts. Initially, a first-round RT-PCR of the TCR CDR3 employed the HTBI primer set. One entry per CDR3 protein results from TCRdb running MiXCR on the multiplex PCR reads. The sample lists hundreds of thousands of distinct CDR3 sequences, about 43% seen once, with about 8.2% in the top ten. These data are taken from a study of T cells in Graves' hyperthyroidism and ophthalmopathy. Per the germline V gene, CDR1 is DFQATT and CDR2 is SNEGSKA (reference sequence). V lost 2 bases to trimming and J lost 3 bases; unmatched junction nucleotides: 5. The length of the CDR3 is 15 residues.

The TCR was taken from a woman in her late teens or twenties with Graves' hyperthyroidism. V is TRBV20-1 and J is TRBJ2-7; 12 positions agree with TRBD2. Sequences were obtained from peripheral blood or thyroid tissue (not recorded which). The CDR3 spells CSARYGTSGFYEQYF. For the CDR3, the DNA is TGCAGTGCTAGATATGGGACTAGCGGGTTCTACGAGCAGTACTTC.